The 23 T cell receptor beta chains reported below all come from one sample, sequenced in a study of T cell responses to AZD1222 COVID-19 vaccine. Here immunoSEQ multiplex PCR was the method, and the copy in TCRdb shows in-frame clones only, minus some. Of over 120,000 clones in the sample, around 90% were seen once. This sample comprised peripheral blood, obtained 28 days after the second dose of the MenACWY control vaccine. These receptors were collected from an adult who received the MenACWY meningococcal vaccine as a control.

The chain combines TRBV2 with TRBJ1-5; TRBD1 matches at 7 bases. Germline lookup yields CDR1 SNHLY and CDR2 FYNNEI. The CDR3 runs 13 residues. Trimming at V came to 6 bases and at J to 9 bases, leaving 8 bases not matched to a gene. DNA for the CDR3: TGTGCCAGCAGGGGACAGTTATACGGGCCCCAGCATTTT. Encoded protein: CASRGQLYGPQHF.

This CDR3 reads CASNRDGDQPQHF. CDR3 sequence (DNA): TGTGCCAGCAATCGGGACGGAGATCAGCCCCAGCATTTT. V is TRBV28 and J is TRBJ1-5; D may be TRBD1 (5 bases). Trimming cost V 7 bases and J 5 bases, with 12 bases left between them. Germline CDR1 reads MDHEN; CDR2 reads SYDVKM. The CDR3 sequence is 13 residues long.

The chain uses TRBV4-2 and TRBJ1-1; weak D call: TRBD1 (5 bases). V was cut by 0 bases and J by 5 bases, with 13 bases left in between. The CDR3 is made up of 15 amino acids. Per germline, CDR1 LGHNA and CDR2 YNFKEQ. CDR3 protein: CASSQEPGSGTEAFF. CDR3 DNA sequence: TGTGCCAGCAGCCAAGAGCCAGGGTCGGGGACTGAAGCTTTCTTT.

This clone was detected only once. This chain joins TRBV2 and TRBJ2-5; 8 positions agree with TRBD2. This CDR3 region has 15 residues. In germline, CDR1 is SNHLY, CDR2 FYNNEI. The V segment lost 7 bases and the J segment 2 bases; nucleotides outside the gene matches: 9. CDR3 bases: TGTGCCAGCACCCCCCGGGGGGGCATACAAGAGACCCAGTACTTC. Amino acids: CASTPRGGIQETQYF.

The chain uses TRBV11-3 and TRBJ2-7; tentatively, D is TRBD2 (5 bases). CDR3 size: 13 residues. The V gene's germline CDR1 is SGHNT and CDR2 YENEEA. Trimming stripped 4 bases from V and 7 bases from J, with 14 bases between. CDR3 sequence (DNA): TGTGCCAGCAGCTACCGGGATCCCTGGGAGCAGTACTTC. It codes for CASSYRDPWEQYF. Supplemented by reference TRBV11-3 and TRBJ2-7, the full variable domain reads EAGVVQSPRYKIIEKKQPVAFWCNPISGHNTLYWYLQNLGQGPELLIRYENEEAVDDSQLPKDRFSAERLKGVDSTLKIQPAELGDSAVYLCASSYRDPWEQYFGPGTRLTVT.

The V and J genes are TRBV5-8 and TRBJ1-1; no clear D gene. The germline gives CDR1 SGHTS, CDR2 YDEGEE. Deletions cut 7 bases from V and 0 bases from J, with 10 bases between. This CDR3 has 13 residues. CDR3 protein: CASSTLMNTEAFF. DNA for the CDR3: TGTGCCAGCTCCACTCTCATGAACACTGAAGCTTTCTTT.

CDR3: CASSFYQGNTIYF. Written as DNA, the CDR3 is TGCGCCAGCAGCTTTTACCAGGGAAACACCATATATTTT. The chain joins TRBV5-1 to TRBJ1-3; D remains ambiguous. Trimming took 2 bases from V and 4 from J, leaving 7 bases between them. The CDR3 is made up of 13 amino acids. Looked up from germline, CDR1 is SGHRS and CDR2 is YFSETQ.

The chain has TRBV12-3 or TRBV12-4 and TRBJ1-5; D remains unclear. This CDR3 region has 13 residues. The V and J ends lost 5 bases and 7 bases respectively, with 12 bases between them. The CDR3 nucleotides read TGTGCCAGCAGTCCCCGGATAGACCAGCCCCAGCATTTT. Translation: CASSPRIDQPQHF.

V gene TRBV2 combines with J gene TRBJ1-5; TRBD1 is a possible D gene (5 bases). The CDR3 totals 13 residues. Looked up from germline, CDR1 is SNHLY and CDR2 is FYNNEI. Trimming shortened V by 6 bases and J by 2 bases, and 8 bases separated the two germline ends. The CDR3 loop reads CASRQTGNQPQHF. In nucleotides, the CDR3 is TGTGCCAGCAGGCAGACAGGCAATCAGCCCCAGCATTTT.

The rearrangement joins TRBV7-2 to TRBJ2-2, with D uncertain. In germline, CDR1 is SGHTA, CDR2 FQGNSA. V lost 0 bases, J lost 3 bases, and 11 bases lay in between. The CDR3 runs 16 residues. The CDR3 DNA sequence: TGTGCCAGCAGCTTAGCCGGATTCACGTACACCGGGGAGCTGTTTTTT. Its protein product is CASSLAGFTYTGELFF.

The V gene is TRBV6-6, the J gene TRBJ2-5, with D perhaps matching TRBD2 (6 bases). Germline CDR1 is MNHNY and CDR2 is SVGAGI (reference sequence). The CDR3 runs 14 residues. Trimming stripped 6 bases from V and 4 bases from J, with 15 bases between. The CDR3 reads CASRNDGGIETQYF. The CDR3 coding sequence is TGTGCCAGCAGAAACGACGGAGGGATAGAGACCCAGTACTTC.

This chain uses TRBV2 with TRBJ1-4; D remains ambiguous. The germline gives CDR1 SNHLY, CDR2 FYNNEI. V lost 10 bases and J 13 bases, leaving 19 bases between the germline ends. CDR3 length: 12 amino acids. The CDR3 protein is CATRSELRVLFF. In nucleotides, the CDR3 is TGTGCCACCCGTTCCGAGTTGAGGGTACTGTTTTTT.

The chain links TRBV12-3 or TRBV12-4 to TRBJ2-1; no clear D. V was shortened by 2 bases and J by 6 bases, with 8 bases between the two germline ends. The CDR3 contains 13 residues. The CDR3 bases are TGTGCCAGCAGTTTACGGGTGAGCAATGAGCAGTTCTTC. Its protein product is CASSLRVSNEQFF.

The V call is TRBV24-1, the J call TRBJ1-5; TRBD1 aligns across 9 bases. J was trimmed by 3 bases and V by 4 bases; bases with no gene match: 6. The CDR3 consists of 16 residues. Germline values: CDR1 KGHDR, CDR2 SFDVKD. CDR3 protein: CATSDGTGPLNQPQHF. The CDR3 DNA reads TGTGCCACCAGTGACGGGACAGGGCCCCTCAATCAGCCCCAGCATTTT.

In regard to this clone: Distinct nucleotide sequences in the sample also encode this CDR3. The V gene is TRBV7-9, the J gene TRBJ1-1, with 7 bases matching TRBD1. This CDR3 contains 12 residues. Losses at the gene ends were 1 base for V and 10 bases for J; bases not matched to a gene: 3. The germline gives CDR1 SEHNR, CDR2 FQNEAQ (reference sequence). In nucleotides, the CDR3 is TGTGCCAGCAGCTTAGGACAGGGTACAGCTTTCTTT. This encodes CASSLGQGTAFF.

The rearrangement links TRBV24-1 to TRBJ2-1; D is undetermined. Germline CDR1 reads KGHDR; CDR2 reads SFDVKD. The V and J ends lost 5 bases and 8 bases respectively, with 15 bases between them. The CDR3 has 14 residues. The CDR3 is CATSGHLNRDEQFF. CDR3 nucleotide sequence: TGTGCCACCAGTGGTCACCTAAATCGGGATGAGCAGTTCTTC.

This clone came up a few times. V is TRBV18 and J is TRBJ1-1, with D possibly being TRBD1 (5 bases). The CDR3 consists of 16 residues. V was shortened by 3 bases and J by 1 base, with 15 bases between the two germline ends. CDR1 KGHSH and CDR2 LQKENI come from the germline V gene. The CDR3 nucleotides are TGTGCCAGCTCACCTATATCGGGACGCCAGAACACTGAAGCTTTCTTT. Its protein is CASSPISGRQNTEAFF.

The CDR3 sequence is CAIRGGTYSTDTQYF. DNA for the CDR3: TGTGCCATCAGGGGGGGGACTTACTCCACAGATACGCAGTATTTT. The chain employs TRBV10-3 and TRBJ2-3; 7 nucleotides agree with TRBD2. Germline V gene data show CDR1 as ENHRY and CDR2 as SYGVKD. The CDR3 loop spans 15 amino acids. The J segment lost 2 bases and the V segment lost 6 bases, leaving 8 bases of the junction unmatched.

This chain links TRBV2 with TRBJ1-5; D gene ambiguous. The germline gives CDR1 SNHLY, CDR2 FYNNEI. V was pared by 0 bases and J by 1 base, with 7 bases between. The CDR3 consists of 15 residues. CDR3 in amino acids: CASSEARGSNQPQHF. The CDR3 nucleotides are TGTGCCAGCAGTGAAGCGCGGGGAAGCAATCAGCCCCAGCATTTT. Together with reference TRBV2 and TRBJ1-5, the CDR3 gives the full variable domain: EPEVTQTPSHQVTQMGQEVILRCVPISNHLYFYWYRQILGQKVEFLVSFYNNEISEKSEIFDDQFSVERPDGSNFTLKIRSTKLEDSAMYFCASSEARGSNQPQHFGDGTRLSIL.

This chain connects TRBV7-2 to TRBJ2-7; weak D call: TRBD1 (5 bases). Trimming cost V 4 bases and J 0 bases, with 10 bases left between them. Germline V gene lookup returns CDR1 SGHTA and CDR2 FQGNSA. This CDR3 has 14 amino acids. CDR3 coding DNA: TGTGCCAGCAGCTCAGGGATGAGCTCCTACGAGCAGTACTTC. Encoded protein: CASSSGMSSYEQYF.

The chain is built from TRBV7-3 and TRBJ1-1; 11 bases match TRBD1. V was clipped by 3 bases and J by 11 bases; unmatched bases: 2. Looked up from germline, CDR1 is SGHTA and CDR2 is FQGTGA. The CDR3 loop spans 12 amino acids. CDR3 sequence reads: CASSLGQGEAFF. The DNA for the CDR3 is TGTGCCAGCAGCTTGGGACAGGGGGAGGCTTTCTTT.

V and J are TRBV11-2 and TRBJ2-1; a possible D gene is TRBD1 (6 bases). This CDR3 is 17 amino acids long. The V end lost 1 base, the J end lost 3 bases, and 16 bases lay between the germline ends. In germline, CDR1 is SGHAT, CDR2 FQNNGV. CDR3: CASSLGWNRQVYNEQFF. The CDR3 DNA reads TGTGCCAGCAGCTTAGGGTGGAACCGACAGGTCTACAATGAGCAGTTCTTC.

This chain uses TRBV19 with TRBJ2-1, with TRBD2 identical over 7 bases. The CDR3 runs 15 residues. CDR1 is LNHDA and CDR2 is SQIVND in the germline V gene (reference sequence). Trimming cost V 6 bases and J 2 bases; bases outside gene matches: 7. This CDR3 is CASRRLASTYNEQFF. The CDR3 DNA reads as TGTGCCAGTAGAAGACTAGCCTCAACCTACAATGAGCAGTTCTTC.